The 3 T cell receptor beta chains reported below all come from one sample, sequenced in a study of blood T cell repertoires in COVID-19. Only in-frame clones appear in the TCRdb table, and some are missing; sequencing was by immunoSEQ multiplex PCR. Among about 50,000 clones listed, about four fifths were seen once. Source material: peripheral blood. The receptors were gathered from a man between 65 and 79 years old with active COVID-19.

This clone was picked up a small number of times. The rearrangement links TRBV28 to TRBJ1-2; weak D call: TRBD1 (6 bases). The V end was cut by 7 bases, the J end by 4 bases, with 22 bases between. This CDR3 contains 16 residues. Per the germline V gene, CDR1 is MDHEN and CDR2 is SYDVKM. CDR3 in amino acids: CASKQSTGTKVYGYTF. CDR3 coding DNA: TGTGCCAGCAAACAATCAACCGGGACAAAAGTCTATGGCTACACCTTC.

This chain links TRBV12-3 or TRBV12-4 with TRBJ1-5; D is unresolved. The CDR3 loop spans 13 amino acids. V lost 5 bases to trimming and J lost 9 bases, with 14 bases between them. CDR3 DNA sequence: TGTGCCAGCAGTCCCACAGTGAAGGTGCCCCAGCATTTT. Its translation: CASSPTVKVPQHF.

The chain carries TRBV3-1 (or the pseudogene TRBV3-2) and TRBJ1-2; D remains unclear. The CDR3 is made up of 13 amino acids. Germline V gene sequence: CDR1 LGHDT, CDR2 YNNKEL (reference sequence). The germline V and J ends were trimmed by 0 bases and 8 bases, with 10 bases remaining between them. This chain's CDR3 is CASSQDGPGGYTF. The CDR3 DNA reads as TGTGCCAGCAGCCAAGACGGACCGGGAGGCTACACCTTC.